The clone carrying this T cell receptor beta chain was detected only a few times. Its antigen remains unidentified. The data stem from a study of blood T cells in healthy people across ages. Study-level results: Long-lived and aged donors differed, with more naive CD4+ cells and higher diversity in the long-lived.

The CDR3 contains 15 residues. The V segment lost 5 bases and the J segment 4 bases; nucleotides outside the gene matches: 10. Germline lookup yields CDR1 DFQATT and CDR2 SNEGSKA (reference sequence). Primed by a sample-barcoded 5' primer and a J-beta primer mix, a second PCR proceeded for about 7 to 12 cycles. Each CDR3 protein is one row after TCRdb ran MiXCR on the 5' RACE reads. Of 650,000 to 800,000 distinct CDR3 sequences listed, around 45% are singletons. This receptor was identified in a man between 60 and 75 years old in good health. Sequenced input: blood. The chain carries TRBV20-1 and TRBJ2-7; 11 nucleotides align to TRBD2. The DNA for the CDR3 is TGCAGTGCTCCCCCCCCTAGCGGGGGGTCTTACGAGCAGTACTTC. Translated: CSAPPPSGGSYEQYF.